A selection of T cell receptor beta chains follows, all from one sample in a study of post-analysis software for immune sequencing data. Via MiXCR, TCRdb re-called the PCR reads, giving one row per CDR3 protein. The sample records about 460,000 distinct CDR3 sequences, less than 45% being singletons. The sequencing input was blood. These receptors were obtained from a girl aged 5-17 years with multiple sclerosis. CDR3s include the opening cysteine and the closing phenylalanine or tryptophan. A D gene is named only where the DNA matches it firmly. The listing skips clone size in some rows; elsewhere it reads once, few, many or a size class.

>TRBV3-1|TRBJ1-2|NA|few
CASSQDNRGGASTF
TGTGCCAGCAGCCAAGATAACAGAGGGGGTGCTAGCACCTTC
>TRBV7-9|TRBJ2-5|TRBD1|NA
CASSQARDRVTETQYF
TGTGCCAGCAGCCAAGCTCGGGACAGGGTTACCGAGACCCAGTACTTC
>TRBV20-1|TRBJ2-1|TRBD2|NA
CSGLAGDLNEQFF
TGCAGTGGTCTAGCGGGAGATCTCAATGAGCAGTTCTTC
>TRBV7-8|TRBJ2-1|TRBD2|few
CASSLALVRSGGEQFF
TGTGCCAGCAGCTTAGCTCTAGTTAGGTCGGGAGGTGAGCAGTTCTTC
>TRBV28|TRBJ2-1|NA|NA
CASSLVEANEQFF
TGTGCCAGCAGTTTAGTGGAGGCAAATGAGCAGTTCTTC
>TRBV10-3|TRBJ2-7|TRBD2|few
CATLPSGGSTSYEQYF
TGTGCCACCTTGCCGAGTGGCGGGAGTACTTCCTACGAGCAGTACTTC
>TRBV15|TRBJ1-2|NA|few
CATSRDPLVGYTF
TGTGCCACCAGCAGAGATCCCTTGGTTGGCTACACCTTC
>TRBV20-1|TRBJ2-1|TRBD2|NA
CSALADNEQFF
TGCAGTGCACTAGCGGACAATGAGCAGTTCTTC
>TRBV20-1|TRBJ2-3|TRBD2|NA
CSADPSSGRADTQYF
TGCAGTGCTGACCCCTCCAGCGGGAGGGCCGATACGCAGTATTTT
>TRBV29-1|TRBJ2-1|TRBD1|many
CSVRTGEVNEQFF
TGCAGCGTCCGGACAGGGGAAGTCAATGAGCAGTTCTTC
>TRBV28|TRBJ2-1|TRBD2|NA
CASSWTSGKNEQFF
TGTGCCAGCAGCTGGACTAGCGGGAAAAATGAGCAGTTCTTC
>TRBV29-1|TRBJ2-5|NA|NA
CSVFLEQETQDF
TGCAGCGTTTTCCTAGAGCAAGAGACCCAGGACTTC
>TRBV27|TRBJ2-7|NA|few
CASRDVGTGTYEQYF
TGTGCCAGCAGGGACGTTGGAACAGGAACCTACGAGCAGTACTTC
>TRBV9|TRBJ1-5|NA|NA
CASSVDSRNQPQHF
TGTGCCAGCAGCGTAGACAGCCGAAATCAGCCCCAGCATTTT
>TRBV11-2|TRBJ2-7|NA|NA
CASSHRAEQYF
TGTGCCAGCAGCCACCGGGCCGAGCAGTACTTC
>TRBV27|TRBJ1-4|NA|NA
CASSPDNGGEKLFF
TGTGCCAGCAGTCCGGACAACGGAGGTGAAAAACTGTTTTTT
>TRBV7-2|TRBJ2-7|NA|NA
CASSSRGDLSYEQYF
TGTGCCAGCAGCTCCAGGGGGGACCTCTCCTACGAGCAGTACTTC
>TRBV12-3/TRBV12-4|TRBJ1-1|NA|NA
CASSQQTVAGTEAFF
TGTGCCAGCAGTCAGCAAACAGTGGCAGGTACTGAAGCTTTCTTT
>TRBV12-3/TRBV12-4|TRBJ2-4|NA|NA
CASSFLSLLAKNIQYF
TGTGCCAGCAGTTTCCTCTCTCTACTAGCCAAAAACATTCAGTACTTC
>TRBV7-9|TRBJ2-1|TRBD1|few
CASSSGAGQGFYNEQFF
TGTGCCAGCAGCTCTGGAGCGGGACAGGGTTTCTACAATGAGCAGTTCTTC
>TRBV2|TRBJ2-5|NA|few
CASSNDVQETQYF
TGTGCCAGCAGCAACGACGTACAAGAGACCCAGTACTTC
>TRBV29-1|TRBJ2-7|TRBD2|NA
CSVEGGETSYEQYF
TGCAGCGTTGAGGGAGGGGAGACATCCTACGAGCAGTACTTC
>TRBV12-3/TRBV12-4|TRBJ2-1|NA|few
CASRSRGDEQFF
TGTGCCAGCAGGTCCCGGGGCGATGAGCAGTTCTTC
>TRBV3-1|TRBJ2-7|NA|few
CASTPDGTYEQYF
TGTGCCAGCACCCCAGACGGCACCTACGAGCAGTACTTC
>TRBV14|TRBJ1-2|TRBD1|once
CASRRTGGVYGYTF
TGTGCCAGCAGAAGGACAGGGGGCGTCTATGGCTACACCTTC
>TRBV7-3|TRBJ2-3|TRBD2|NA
CASSPKGLADSSTDTQYF
TGTGCCAGCAGCCCAAAGGGACTAGCGGATTCTAGCACAGATACGCAGTATTTT
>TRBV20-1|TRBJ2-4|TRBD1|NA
CSARPGGSKNIQYF
TGCAGTGCTCGCCCAGGGGGTTCCAAAAACATTCAGTACTTC
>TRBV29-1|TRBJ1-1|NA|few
CSATGPSNTEAFF
TGCAGCGCAACAGGGCCATCTAACACTGAAGCTTTCTTT
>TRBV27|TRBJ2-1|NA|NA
CASSLWGTNSYNEQFF
TGTGCCAGCAGTTTATGGGGGACCAACTCCTACAATGAGCAGTTCTTC
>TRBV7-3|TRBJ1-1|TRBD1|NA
CASSFGQANTEAFF
TGTGCCAGCAGCTTTGGACAGGCAAACACTGAAGCTTTCTTT
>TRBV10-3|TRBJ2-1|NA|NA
CAIRDPTSSYNEQFF
TGTGCCATCAGGGACCCGACTAGCTCCTACAATGAGCAGTTCTTC
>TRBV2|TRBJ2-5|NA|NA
CASSDGRIQETQYF
TGTGCCAGCAGTGACGGACGGATTCAAGAGACCCAGTACTTC
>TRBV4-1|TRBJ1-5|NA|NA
CASSQLLRSNQPQHF
TGCGCCAGCAGCCAATTACTTCGTAGCAATCAGCCCCAGCATTTT
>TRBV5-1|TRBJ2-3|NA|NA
CASSDRSTDTQYF
TGCGCCAGCTCAGACCGTTCTACAGATACGCAGTATTTT
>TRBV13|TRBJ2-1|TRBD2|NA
CASSLGLRGLAGNNEQFF
TGTGCCAGCAGCTTAGGCCTAAGGGGACTAGCGGGAAACAATGAGCAGTTCTTC
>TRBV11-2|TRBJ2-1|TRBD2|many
CASSLDQFLAGKGNEQFF
TGTGCCAGCAGCTTAGACCAATTTCTAGCGGGAAAAGGCAATGAGCAGTTCTTC
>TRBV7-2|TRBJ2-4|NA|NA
CASSFGGSLAKNIQYF
TGTGCCAGCAGCTTCGGTGGGAGCCTAGCCAAAAACATTCAGTACTTC